These 11 T cell receptor beta chains share one sample of origin, sequenced in a study of blood T cell repertoires in COVID-19. This table comes from immunoSEQ multiplex PCR, and its TCRdb copy is limited to in-frame clones, with some not included. The data show 92,000 or so clones, approximately 90% seen once. The sequencing input was peripheral blood. Receptor source: a man between 60 and 75 years old with acute or convalescent COVID-19.

The chain links TRBV5-1 to TRBJ1-4; TRBD1 might be the D (5 bases). The CDR3 covers 15 residues. Germline CDR1 is SGHRS and CDR2 is YFSETQ. The V and J ends lost 0 bases and 7 bases respectively, with 13 bases between them. The DNA for the CDR3 is TGCGCCAGCAGCTTGGAATGGCAGGGAAGTGAAAAACTGTTTTTT. This sequence encodes CASSLEWQGSEKLFF.

The gene calls are TRBV6-6 and TRBJ1-2; TRBD1 agrees at 7 bases. The germline V gene has CDR1 MNHNY and CDR2 SVGAGI (reference sequence). V lost 2 bases and J lost 6; bases outside the gene matches: 3. This CDR3 comprises 13 residues. The DNA for the CDR3 is TGTGCCAGCAGTTACAGCCAGGGGGATGGCTACACCTTC. Protein: CASSYSQGDGYTF.

The chain is built from TRBV28 and TRBJ2-7, with TRBD2 as a possible D gene (5 bases). This CDR3 contains 14 residues. The germline CDR1 and CDR2 sequences are MDHEN and SYDVKM. V was pared by 8 bases and J by 5 bases, with 19 bases between. The CDR3 reads CASLTGILSDEQYF. CDR3 DNA: TGTGCCAGCTTAACCGGGATATTAAGTGACGAGCAGTACTTC. The full variable domain, with the rest looked up from reference TRBV28 and TRBJ2-7, is DVKVTQSSRYLVKRTGEKVFLECVQDMDHENMFWYRQDPGLGLRLIYFSYDVKMKEKGDIPEGYSVSREKKERFSLILESASTNQTSMYLCASLTGILSDEQYFGPGTRLTVT.

This rearrangement joins TRBV6-5 to TRBJ1-6, with D possibly being TRBD1 (5 bases). The CDR3 covers 14 residues. CDR1 and CDR2 from the germline V gene are MNHEY and SVGAGI. V was shortened by 0 bases and J by 10 bases, with 10 bases between the two germline ends. CDR3 in amino acids: CASSYSGDGSPLHF. In nucleotides, the CDR3 is TGTGCCAGCAGTTACTCAGGGGATGGATCACCCCTCCACTTT.

This rearrangement joins TRBV25-1 to TRBJ2-1; no clear D. V was trimmed by 6 bases and J by 7 bases, leaving 10 bases between them. The CDR3 is 12 amino acids. CDR1 and CDR2 from the germline V gene are MGHDK and SYGVNS. In DNA, the CDR3 is TGTGCCAGCAGAAGTAACTCTAATGAGCAGTTCTTC. Translated: CASRSNSNEQFF. Full variable domain (remainder filled in from reference TRBV25-1 and TRBJ2-1): EADIYQTPRYLVIGTGKKITLECSQTMGHDKMYWYQQDPGMELHLIHYSYGVNSTEKGDLSSESTVSRIRTEHFPLTLESARPSHTSQYLCASRSNSNEQFFGPGTRLTVL.

The V call is TRBV2, the J call TRBJ2-5; D call uncertain. V lost 7 bases to trimming and J lost 3 bases, with 6 bases between them. From germline, CDR1 is SNHLY and CDR2 FYNNEI. The CDR3 length is 11 residues. CDR3 sequence: CASNLEETQYF. In DNA form, the CDR3 reads TGTGCCAGCAACCTAGAAGAGACCCAGTACTTC.

A few counts support this clone. V gene TRBV21-1 combines with J gene TRBJ1-2; the table's D call, TRBD1, has no DNA check behind it. TRBV21-1 is described as a pseudogene. The CDR3 is 14 residues long. DNA of the CDR3: TGTGCCAGCAGCAAATACTCTACAGGGTACGGCTACACCTTC. Protein product: CASSKYSTGYGYTF.

The chain carries TRBV24-1 and TRBJ2-7; 9 bases fit TRBD1. The CDR3 extends over 14 amino acids. After removal of 3 bases from V and 6 bases from J, the junction contained 5 bases not matched to a gene. Germline V gives CDR1 KGHDR, CDR2 SFDVKD. CDR3 in DNA: TGTGCCACCAGTGATAAGGGACAGGGCAGCGAGCAGTACTTC. Translating gives CATSDKGQGSEQYF.

The chain links TRBV14 to TRBJ1-2; 9 nucleotides agree with TRBD1. The germline gives CDR1 SGHDN, CDR2 FVKESK. The junction had 11 bases not matched to a gene; V was cut back by 5 bases and J by 4 bases. The CDR3 has 16 amino acids. CDR3 coding DNA: TGTGCCAGCAGCGCGACAGGGGGACCACTAACCTATGGCTACACCTTC. The encoded protein is CASSATGGPLTYGYTF.

The chain uses TRBV3-1 (or the pseudogene TRBV3-2) and TRBJ2-7, with a possible D match to TRBD2 (6 bases). Trimming took off 4 bases at V and 1 base at J, with 8 bases between the two ends. CDR1 is LGHDT, CDR2 YNNKEL, per germline (reference sequence). This CDR3 is 13 amino acids long. CDR3 DNA sequence: TGTGCCAGCAGCCTCCGGGAGTCCTACGAGCAGTACTTC. Translation gives CASSLRESYEQYF.

The rearrangement joins TRBV19 to TRBJ1-6, with D possibly matching TRBD1 (6 bases). Between the trimmed V and J ends, which lost 1 base and 15 bases, there was a span of 10 bases. This CDR3 is built from 12 residues. Germline V gene lookup returns CDR1 LNHDA and CDR2 SQIVND (reference sequence). CDR3 protein: CASSIAQGFLHF. CDR3 DNA sequence: TGTGCCAGTAGTATAGCCCAGGGGTTCCTCCACTTT.